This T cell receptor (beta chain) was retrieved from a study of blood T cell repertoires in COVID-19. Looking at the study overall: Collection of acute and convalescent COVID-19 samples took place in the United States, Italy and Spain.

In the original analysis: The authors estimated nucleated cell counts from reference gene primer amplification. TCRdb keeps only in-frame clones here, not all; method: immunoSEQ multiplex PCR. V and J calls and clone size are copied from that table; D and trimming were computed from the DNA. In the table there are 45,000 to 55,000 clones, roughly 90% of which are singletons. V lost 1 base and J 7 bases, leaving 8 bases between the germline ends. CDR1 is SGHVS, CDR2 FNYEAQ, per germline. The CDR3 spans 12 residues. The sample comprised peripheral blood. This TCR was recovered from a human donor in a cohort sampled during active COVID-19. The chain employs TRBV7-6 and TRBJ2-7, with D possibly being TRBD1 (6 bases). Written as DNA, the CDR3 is TGTGCCAGCAGCTTAGTTAGGGGGGAGCAGTACTTC. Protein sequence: CASSLVRGEQYF.